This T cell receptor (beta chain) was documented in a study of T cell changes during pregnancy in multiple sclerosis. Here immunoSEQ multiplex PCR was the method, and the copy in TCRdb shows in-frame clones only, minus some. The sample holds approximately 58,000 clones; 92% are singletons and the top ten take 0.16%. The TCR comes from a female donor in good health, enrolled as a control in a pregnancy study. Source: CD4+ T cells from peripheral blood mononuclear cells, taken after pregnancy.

DNA of the CDR3: TGTGCCAGCAGCCAGACAGGGGTCGGGGCCAAAAACATTCAGTACTTC. This translates into CASSQTGVGAKNIQYF. This chain joins TRBV7-9 and TRBJ2-4; 8 bases line up with TRBD1. The CDR3 totals 16 residues. Germline-derived CDR1 and CDR2 are SEHNR and FQNEAQ (reference sequence). The J segment lost 1 base and the V segment lost 5 bases, leaving 7 bases of the junction unmatched.